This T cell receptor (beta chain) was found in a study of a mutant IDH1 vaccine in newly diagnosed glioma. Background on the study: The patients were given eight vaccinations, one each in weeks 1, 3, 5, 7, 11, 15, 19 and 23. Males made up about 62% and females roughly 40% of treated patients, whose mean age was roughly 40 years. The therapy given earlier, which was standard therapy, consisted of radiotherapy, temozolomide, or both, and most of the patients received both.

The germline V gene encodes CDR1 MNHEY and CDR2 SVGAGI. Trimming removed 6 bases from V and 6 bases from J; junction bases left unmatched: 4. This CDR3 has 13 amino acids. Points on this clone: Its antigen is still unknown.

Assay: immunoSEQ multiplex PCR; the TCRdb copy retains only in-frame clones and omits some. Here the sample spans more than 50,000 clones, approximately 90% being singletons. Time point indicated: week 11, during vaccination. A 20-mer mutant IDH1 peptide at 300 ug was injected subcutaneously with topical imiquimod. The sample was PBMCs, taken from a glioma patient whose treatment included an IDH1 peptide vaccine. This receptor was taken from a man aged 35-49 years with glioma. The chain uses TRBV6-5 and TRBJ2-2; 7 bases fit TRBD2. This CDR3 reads CASRNGGSGELFF. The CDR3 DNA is TGTGCCAGCAGGAACGGGGGGTCCGGGGAGCTGTTTTTT.